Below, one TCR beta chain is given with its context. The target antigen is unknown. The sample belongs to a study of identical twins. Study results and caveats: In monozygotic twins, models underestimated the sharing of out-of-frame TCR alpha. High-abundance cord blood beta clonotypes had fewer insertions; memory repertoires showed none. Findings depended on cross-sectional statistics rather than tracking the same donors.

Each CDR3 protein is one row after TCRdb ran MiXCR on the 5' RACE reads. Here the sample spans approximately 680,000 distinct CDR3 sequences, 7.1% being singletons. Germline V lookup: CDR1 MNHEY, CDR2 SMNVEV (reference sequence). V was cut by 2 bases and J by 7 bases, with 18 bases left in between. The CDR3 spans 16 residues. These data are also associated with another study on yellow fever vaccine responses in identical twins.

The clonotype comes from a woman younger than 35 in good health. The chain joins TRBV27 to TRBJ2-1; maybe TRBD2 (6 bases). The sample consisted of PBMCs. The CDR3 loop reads CASSLRRASVENEQFF. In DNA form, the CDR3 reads TGTGCCAGCAGTTTACGTAGGGCTAGCGTTGAAAATGAGCAGTTCTTC.